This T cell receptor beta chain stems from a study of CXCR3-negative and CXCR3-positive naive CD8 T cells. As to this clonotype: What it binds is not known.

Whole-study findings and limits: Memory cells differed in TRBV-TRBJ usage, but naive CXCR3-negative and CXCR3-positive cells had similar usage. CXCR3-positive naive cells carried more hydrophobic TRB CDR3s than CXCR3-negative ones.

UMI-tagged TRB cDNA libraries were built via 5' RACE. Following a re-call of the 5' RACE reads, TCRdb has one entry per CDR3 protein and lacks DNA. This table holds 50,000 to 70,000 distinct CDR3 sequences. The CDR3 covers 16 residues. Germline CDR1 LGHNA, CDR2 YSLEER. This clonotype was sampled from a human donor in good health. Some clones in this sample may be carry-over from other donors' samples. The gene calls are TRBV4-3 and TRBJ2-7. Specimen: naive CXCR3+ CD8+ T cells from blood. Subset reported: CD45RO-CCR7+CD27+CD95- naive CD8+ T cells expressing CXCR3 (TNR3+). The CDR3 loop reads CASSQDSSSSSYEQYF.